The clone carrying this TCR beta chain is medium-sized in the sample. In TCRdb, the 5' RACE reads were re-called with MiXCR into one record per CDR3 protein. Of about 23,000 distinct CDR3 sequences listed, about 30% were seen once; the top ten hold roughly 2.2%. V was clipped by 5 bases and J by 6 bases; unmatched bases: 10. The CDR3 covers 16 residues. Germline CDR1 reads MNHNS; CDR2 reads SASEGT. This TCR was sampled from a female donor with breast cancer. The chain combines TRBV6-1 with TRBJ2-7; the match to TRBD2 covers 13 bases. Sequenced material: tumor-infiltrating naive CD4+ T cells sorted from the breast tumor. Subset of the sample: naive CD4+ T cells, CD4+CD45RA+CD25-. This CDR3 reads CASSLSLAGGRFEQYF. The CDR3 DNA is TGTGCCAGCAGTCTATCACTAGCGGGGGGGAGGTTCGAGCAGTACTTC.